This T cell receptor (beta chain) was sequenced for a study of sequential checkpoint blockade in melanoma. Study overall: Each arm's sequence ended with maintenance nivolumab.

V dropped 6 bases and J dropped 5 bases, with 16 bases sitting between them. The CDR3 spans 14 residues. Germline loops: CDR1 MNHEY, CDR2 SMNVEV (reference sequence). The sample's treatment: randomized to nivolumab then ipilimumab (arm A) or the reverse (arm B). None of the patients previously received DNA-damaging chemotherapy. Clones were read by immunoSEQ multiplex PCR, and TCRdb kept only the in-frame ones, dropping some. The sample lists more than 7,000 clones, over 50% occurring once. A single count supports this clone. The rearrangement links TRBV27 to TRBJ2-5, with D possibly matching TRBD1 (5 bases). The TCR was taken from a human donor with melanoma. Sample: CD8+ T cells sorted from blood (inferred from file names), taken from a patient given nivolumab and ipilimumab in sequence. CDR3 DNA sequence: TGTGCCAGCAGCCCTCTAGGGGCCGGGGAGACCCAGTACTTC. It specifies CASSPLGAGETQYF.